This TCR beta chain was sequenced during a study of T cells after yellow fever vaccination. Generation of TCR cDNA used 5'RACE template switching (which added a universal primer site and UMIs). TCRdb reprocessed the 5' RACE reads via MiXCR and lists one record per CDR3 protein. The sample lists roughly 250,000 distinct CDR3 sequences, roughly 13% occurring once. After removal of 1 base from V and 3 bases from J, the junction contained 5 bases not matched to a gene. The CDR3 runs 16 residues. Per the germline V gene, CDR1 is DFQATT and CDR2 is SNEGSKA (reference sequence). The chain uses TRBV20-1 and TRBJ2-3, with 12 bases matching TRBD2. The receptor comes from a man younger than 40 who received the YFV17D yellow fever vaccine. The source was CD4+ T cells sorted from PBMCs, collected 45 days after the yellow fever booster vaccination. The chain's CDR3 is CSARALAGGWTDTQYF. DNA for the CDR3: TGCAGTGCTAGAGCGCTAGCGGGAGGGTGGACAGATACGCAGTATTTT.